The rows below give T cell receptor beta chains drawn from one sample of a study of CD8+CD57+ T cells in acquired aplastic anemia. TCRdb redid the calling of the reads with MiXCR, one entry per CDR3 protein. There are about 200,000 distinct CDR3 sequences in the sample; roughly 60% occur only once, and around 58% lies in the top ten. The sample consisted of sorted CD4+, CD8+, or CD8+CD57+ T cells (not recorded which) from PBMCs. Receptors originate from a human donor with aplastic anemia. CDR3s include the opening cysteine and the closing phenylalanine or tryptophan. A D gene is named only where the DNA matches it firmly. Size values are once, few and many counts, or a class for expanded clones, and some rows have none.

J: TRBJ1-5
size: -
V: TRBV7-9
D: TRBD1
DNA: TGTGCCAGCAGCTTAGGACCGACAGGGAGAAATCAGCCCCAGCATTTT
CDR3: CASSLGPTGRNQPQHF

J: TRBJ2-3
size: -
V: TRBV24-1
D: -
DNA: TGTGCCACCAGTGTCACGGGAAAAACAGATACGCAGTATTTT
CDR3: CATSVTGKTDTQYF

J: TRBJ2-7
size: -
V: TRBV10-1
D: -
DNA: TGTGCCAGCAGCCCGGACGGGGCCTACGCGCAGTACTTC
CDR3: CASSPDGAYAQYF

J: TRBJ1-1
size: few
V: TRBV15
D: TRBD1
DNA: TGTGCCACCAGCAGAGACAGGGGGCTGGGGAACACTGAAGCTTTCTTT
CDR3: CATSRDRGLGNTEAFF

J: TRBJ2-5
size: many
V: TRBV4-1
D: TRBD2
DNA: TGCGCCAGCAGCCGGACTAGCGGGGGCCGGGAGACCCAGTACTTC
CDR3: CASSRTSGGRETQYF

J: TRBJ2-7
size: -
V: TRBV5-1
D: -
DNA: TGTGCCAGCAGCCGATCTGGGGTTGGCGAGCAGTACTTC
CDR3: CASSRSGVGEQYF

J: TRBJ1-1
size: -
V: TRBV29-1
D: -
DNA: TGCAGCGTTGAAGACCGGCACCCAGGGGACGAAGCTTTCTTT
CDR3: CSVEDRHPGDEAFF

J: TRBJ1-1
size: -
V: TRBV2
D: -
DNA: TGTGCCAGCAGTGTGGGGAGGGGGACTGAAGCTTTCTTT
CDR3: CASSVGRGTEAFF

J: TRBJ2-1
size: once
V: TRBV11-1
D: -
DNA: TGTGCCAGCAGCCTCACCCGGACGAGAGACAATGAGCAGTTCTTC
CDR3: CASSLTRTRDNEQFF

J: TRBJ1-5
size: -
V: TRBV7-2
D: -
DNA: TGTGCCAGCAGCCCAACACGCCGAAATCAGCCCCAGCATTTT
CDR3: CASSPTRRNQPQHF

J: TRBJ2-7
size: -
V: TRBV5-5
D: -
DNA: TGTGCCAGCAGTTTACCGGGTTACTACGAGCAGTACTTC
CDR3: CASSLPGYYEQYF

J: TRBJ1-2
size: -
V: TRBV6-2/TRBV6-3
D: -
DNA: TGTGCCAGCACTGTAGACACGTATGGCTACACCTTC
CDR3: CASTVDTYGYTF

J: TRBJ1-1
size: once
V: TRBV7-2
D: -
DNA: TGTGCCAGCAGCTTGGGGGCGCGTACTGAAGCTTTCTTT
CDR3: CASSLGARTEAFF

J: TRBJ2-2
size: -
V: TRBV12-3/TRBV12-4
D: TRBD2
DNA: TGTGCCAGCAGTTTGCTAGCGGGAGGGACCGGGGAGCTGTTTTTT
CDR3: CASSLLAGGTGELFF

J: TRBJ2-5
size: many
V: TRBV6-2/TRBV6-3
D: -
DNA: TGTGCCAGCAGTTACCCCTCTCTCTTCCAGGGGAAGACCCAGTACTTC
CDR3: CASSYPSLFQGKTQYF

J: TRBJ2-4
size: -
V: TRBV25-1
D: -
DNA: TGTGCCAGCAGTGAATTACAGGGTTCTGTAAACATTCAGTACTTC
CDR3: CASSELQGSVNIQYF

J: TRBJ1-2
size: few
V: TRBV24-1
D: TRBD1
DNA: TGTGCCACCAGTGATTCCCCTCCCGGACAGGGGGCAGACTATGGCTACACCTTC
CDR3: CATSDSPPGQGADYGYTF